This TCR beta chain was sequenced in a study of patients and donors after allogeneic stem cell transplantation. The germline V gene encodes CDR1 SGHAT and CDR2 FQNNGV. The CDR3 runs 15 residues. After removal of 4 bases from V and 9 bases from J, the junction contained 9 bases not matched to a gene. This clonotype has just a few counts. One entry per CDR3 protein results from TCRdb running MiXCR on the RT-PCR reads. The sample shows roughly 250,000 distinct CDR3 sequences, roughly an eighth of them seen only once. Sequencing was done on a sample of blood, either unsorted or a sorted T cell fraction (not recorded which). The chain carries TRBV11-2 and TRBJ1-6, with 7 positions matching TRBD1. The sequence was obtained from a human donor who was either an allogeneic HSCT recipient or a stem cell or donor lymphocyte infusion donor (not recorded which). It is not recorded whose cells these are; they may come from a transplant donor. CDR3 sequence: CASSSWEAGGSPLHF. The CDR3 DNA follows: TGTGCCAGCAGCTCCTGGGAGGCAGGGGGTTCACCCCTCCACTTT.